The rows below give T cell receptor beta chains drawn from one sample of a study of shared clonotypes between healthy human individuals. The method was immunoSEQ multiplex PCR; TCRdb's version includes in-frame clones alone and lacks a portion of them. The sample contains over 1.4 million clones, around 97% of which appear only once. The sample was naive CD4+ T cells sorted from blood. The origin of the receptors is a man aged 25 to 45 in good health. Both conserved end residues are part of each CDR3. Fields, in order: J gene, D gene, clone size, V gene, CDR3 DNA, CDR3 protein. A D gene is named only where the DNA matches it firmly. Expanded clones get a size class; other rows say once, few or many, or leave the size out.

>TRBJ1-2|.|.|TRBV5-4
TGTGCCAGCAGCCCGCAGGCAGCCCTAGTTACTAACTATGGCTACACCTTC
CASSPQAALVTNYGYTF
>TRBJ1-1|.|.|TRBV5-1
TGCGCCAGCAGCTTCCAGACGAACACTGAAGCTTTCTTT
CASSFQTNTEAFF
>TRBJ2-7|.|.|TRBV28
TGTGCCAGCAGTTTACTTTTGGGGGGTCGGGAGCAGTACTTC
CASSLLLGGREQYF
>TRBJ1-2|.|.|TRBV6-1
TGTGCCAGCGGCAGACGCCGGGACAATACCGTAGGCTACACCTTC
CASGRRRDNTVGYTF
>TRBJ1-4|.|.|TRBV7-9
TGTGCCAGCAGCTTAGGTACCCGAACAGGGACGGATGAAAAACTGTTTTTT
CASSLGTRTGTDEKLFF
>TRBJ2-7|TRBD2|.|TRBV5-1
TGCGCCAGCAGCTTGCGTGCGGGAGGGCCGCATGAGCAGTACTTC
CASSLRAGGPHEQYF
>TRBJ1-5|.|.|TRBV6-1
TGTGCCACTGTCCGGGCCTCAAATAATCAGCCCCAGCATTTT
CATVRASNNQPQHF
>TRBJ2-1|TRBD1|few|TRBV15
TGTGCCACCAGCACCGACAGGGGACACAATGAGCAGTTCTTC
CATSTDRGHNEQFF
>TRBJ1-1|.|.|TRBV4-3
TGCGCCAGCAGCCAAGAGCTGGGGACTGAAGCTTTCTTT
CASSQELGTEAFF
>TRBJ1-4|.|.|TRBV5-1
TGCGCCAGCAGCTTGGACCCGACAACTAATGAAAAACTGTTTTTT
CASSLDPTTNEKLFF
>TRBJ2-3|TRBD2|.|TRBV28
TGTGCCAGCAGTTTCCTAGCGGGAGGCCAAAAAACAGATACGCAGTATTTT
CASSFLAGGQKTDTQYF
>TRBJ1-4|.|.|TRBV14
TGTGCCAGCAGCCAAGGTTGGGGGGCAACTAATGAAAAACTGTTTTTT
CASSQGWGATNEKLFF
>TRBJ2-1|.|.|TRBV5-1
TGCGCCAGCAGCGTAAGCAATGAGCAGTTCTTC
CASSVSNEQFF
>TRBJ2-5|.|.|TRBV5-6
TGTGCCAGCAGCTTGGTTTTGGAGACCCAGTACTTC
CASSLVLETQYF
>TRBJ2-7|TRBD1|.|TRBV5-6
TGTGCCAGCAGCGGGGACAGGGGATTATACGAGCAGTACTTC
CASSGDRGLYEQYF
>TRBJ2-3|TRBD1|.|TRBV2
TGTGCCAGCGGAGTCACAGGGGGCGGCGCAGATACGCAGTATTTT
CASGVTGGGADTQYF
>TRBJ2-2|.|.|TRBV6-1
TGTGCCAGCAAACTACTAGTTTCCACCGGGGAGCTGTTTTTT
CASKLLVSTGELFF
>TRBJ2-1|TRBD1|.|TRBV5-4
TGTGCCAGCAGCGTACCCGGGACAGGCGAAGGTGAGCAGTTCTTC
CASSVPGTGEGEQFF
>TRBJ1-2|TRBD1|.|TRBV7-9
TGTGCCAGCAGCTTAAGACAGGGGGATAAAGGCTACACCTTC
CASSLRQGDKGYTF
>TRBJ2-1|.|.|TRBV4-3
TGCGCCAGCAGCATTTGGACGGCCGACAATGAGCAGTTCTTC
CASSIWTADNEQFF
>TRBJ2-3|.|.|TRBV5-1
TGCGCCAGCAGCTCATTTAGCACAGATACGCAGTATTTT
CASSSFSTDTQYF
>TRBJ2-5|TRBD2|.|TRBV18
TGTGCCAGCTCACCACTTCCTAGCGGGAGTACGAGTCACCACAGGGGGACCCAGTACTTC
CASSPLPSGSTSHHRGTQYF
>TRBJ2-1|TRBD1|.|TRBV5-1
TGCGCCAGCAGATTACAGGGGGGCTACAATGAGCAGTTCTTC
CASRLQGGYNEQFF
>TRBJ2-1|TRBD2|.|TRBV7-8
TGTGCCAGCAGCTCAATAGCGGGTAGCATGGGGAATGAGCAGTTCTTC
CASSSIAGSMGNEQFF
>TRBJ2-7|.|.|TRBV6-1
TGTGCCAGCAATATAGGAGTTCCGGACGAGCAGTACTTC
CASNIGVPDEQYF
>TRBJ1-1|TRBD1|.|TRBV19
TGTGCCAGTAGTACGGGGGACAGTATCATGAACACTGAAGCTTTCTTT
CASSTGDSIMNTEAFF
>TRBJ2-1|TRBD1|.|TRBV7-9
TGTGCCAGCAGCTTCATTGTAGGGACAGGAGACAATGAGCAGTTCTTC
CASSFIVGTGDNEQFF
>TRBJ1-1|.|.|TRBV10-3
TGTGCCATCAAAACGACAGGTAACACTGAAGCTTTCTTT
CAIKTTGNTEAFF
>TRBJ2-1|TRBD2|.|TRBV7-9
TGTGCCAGCAGCCCTAGCGGGGGTTACAATGAGCAGTTCTTC
CASSPSGGYNEQFF
>TRBJ2-1|TRBD2|.|TRBV9
TGTGCCAGCAGCATTTTTAGCGGGAGCTCCTACAATGAGCAGTTCTTC
CASSIFSGSSYNEQFF
>TRBJ1-4|TRBD1|.|TRBV18
TGTGCCAGCTCACCTAACACACAGGGGGCTCTAACAGAAAAACTGTTTTTT
CASSPNTQGALTEKLFF
>TRBJ2-3|.|.|TRBV5-6
TGTGCCAGCAGCTTGGGTCGCACAGATACGCAGTATTTT
CASSLGRTDTQYF
>TRBJ2-5|.|once|TRBV9
TGTGCCAGCAGCGTGGGATTTAGCGGTGGGGGAGAGACCCAGTACTTC
CASSVGFSGGGETQYF
>TRBJ2-2|.|.|TRBV7-8
TGTGCCAGCAGACCCAACAGGGTTGGAGGCGGGGAGCTGTTTTTT
CASRPNRVGGGELFF
>TRBJ2-2|TRBD1|once|TRBV9
TGTGCCAGCAGCCCCCGATCCCCGGCGGGCAGGGGGCGACCCGGGGAGCTGTTTTTT
CASSPRSPAGRGRPGELFF
>TRBJ2-1|TRBD2|.|TRBV5-1
TGCGCCAGCAGCCCTACTAGCGGGAGCGTGCAGTTCTTC
CASSPTSGSVQFF
>TRBJ2-1|TRBD2|.|TRBV5-6
TGTGCCAGCAGCCTGAGGACTAGCGGAAGCTCCTACAATGAGCAGTTCTTC
CASSLRTSGSSYNEQFF
>TRBJ2-6|TRBD1|.|TRBV5-4
TGTGCCAGCAGCCGCGGTGGGAACAGGGGGTCTGGGGCCAACGTCCTGACTTTC
CASSRGGNRGSGANVLTF
>TRBJ2-3|TRBD2|.|TRBV27
TGTGCCAGCAGCCGAGAACTAGCGCGCACAGATACGCAGTATTTT
CASSRELARTDTQYF